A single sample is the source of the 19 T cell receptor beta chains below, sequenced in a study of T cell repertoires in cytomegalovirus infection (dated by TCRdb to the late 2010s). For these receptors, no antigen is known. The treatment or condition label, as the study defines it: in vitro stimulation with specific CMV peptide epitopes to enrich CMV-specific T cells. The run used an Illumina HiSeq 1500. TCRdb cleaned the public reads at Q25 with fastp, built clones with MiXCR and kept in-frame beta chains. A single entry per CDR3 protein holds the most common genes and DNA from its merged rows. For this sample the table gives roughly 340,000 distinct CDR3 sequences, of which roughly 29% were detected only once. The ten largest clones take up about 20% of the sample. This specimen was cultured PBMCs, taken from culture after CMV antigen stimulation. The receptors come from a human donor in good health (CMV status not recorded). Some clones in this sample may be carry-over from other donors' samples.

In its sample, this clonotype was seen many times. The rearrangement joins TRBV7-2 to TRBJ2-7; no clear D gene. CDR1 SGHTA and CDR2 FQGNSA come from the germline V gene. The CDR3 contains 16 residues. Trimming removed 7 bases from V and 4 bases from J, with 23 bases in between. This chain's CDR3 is CASTLVAARSRYEQYF. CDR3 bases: TGTGCCAGCACCCTGGTGGCGGCCCGATCGAGATACGAGCAGTACTTC.

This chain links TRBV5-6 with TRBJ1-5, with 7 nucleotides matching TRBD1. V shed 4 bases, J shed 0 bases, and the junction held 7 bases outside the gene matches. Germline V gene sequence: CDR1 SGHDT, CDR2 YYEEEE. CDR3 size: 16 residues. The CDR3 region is CASSLRGQYSNQPQHF. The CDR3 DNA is TGTGCCAGCAGCCTTCGGGGACAGTATAGCAATCAGCCCCAGCATTTT.

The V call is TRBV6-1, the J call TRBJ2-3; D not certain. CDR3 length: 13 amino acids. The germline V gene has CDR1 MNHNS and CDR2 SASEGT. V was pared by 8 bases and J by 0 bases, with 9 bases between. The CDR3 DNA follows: TGTGCCAGCGGCCCGGTCAGCACAGATACGCAGTATTTT. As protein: CASGPVSTDTQYF.

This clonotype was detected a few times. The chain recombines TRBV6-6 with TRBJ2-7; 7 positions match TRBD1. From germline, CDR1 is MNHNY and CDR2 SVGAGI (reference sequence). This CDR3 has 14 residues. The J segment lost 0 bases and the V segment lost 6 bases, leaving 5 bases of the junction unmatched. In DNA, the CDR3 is TGTGCCAGCAGGATGGGACAGAACTCCTACGAGCAGTACTTC. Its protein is CASRMGQNSYEQYF.

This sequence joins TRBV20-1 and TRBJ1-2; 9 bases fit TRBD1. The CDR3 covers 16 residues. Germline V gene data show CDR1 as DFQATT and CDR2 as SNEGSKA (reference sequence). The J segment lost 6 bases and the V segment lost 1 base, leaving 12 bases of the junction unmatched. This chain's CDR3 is CSARVLWFGTGNGYTF. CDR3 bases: TGCAGTGCTAGAGTCCTATGGTTCGGGACAGGGAATGGCTACACCTTC.

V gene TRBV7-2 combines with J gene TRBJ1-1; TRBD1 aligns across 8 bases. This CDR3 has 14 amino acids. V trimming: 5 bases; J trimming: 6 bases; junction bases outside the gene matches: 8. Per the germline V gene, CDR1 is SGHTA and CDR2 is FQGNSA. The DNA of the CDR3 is TGTGCCAGCAGCGCGGACAGGGTGGGGTCTGAAGCTTTCTTT. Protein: CASSADRVGSEAFF.

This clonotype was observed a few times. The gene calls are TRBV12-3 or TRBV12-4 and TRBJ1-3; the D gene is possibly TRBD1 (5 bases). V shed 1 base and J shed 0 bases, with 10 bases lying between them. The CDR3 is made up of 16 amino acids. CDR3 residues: CASSLGGRYSGNTIYF. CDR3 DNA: TGTGCCAGCAGTTTAGGGGGACGGTACTCTGGAAACACCATATATTTT.

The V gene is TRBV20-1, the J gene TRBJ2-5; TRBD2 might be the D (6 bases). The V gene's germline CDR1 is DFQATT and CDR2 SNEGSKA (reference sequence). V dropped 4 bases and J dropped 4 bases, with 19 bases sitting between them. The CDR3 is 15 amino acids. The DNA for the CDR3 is TGCAGTGCTAACACCCGGGACCGGCGGGGAGAGACCCAGTACTTC. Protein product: CSANTRDRRGETQYF.

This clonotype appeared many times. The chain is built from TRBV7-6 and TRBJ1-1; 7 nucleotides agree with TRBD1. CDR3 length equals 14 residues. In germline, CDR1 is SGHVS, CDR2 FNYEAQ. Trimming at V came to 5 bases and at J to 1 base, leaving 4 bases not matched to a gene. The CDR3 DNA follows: TGTGCCAGCAGCGAACAGGGGAAGAACACTGAAGCTTTCTTT. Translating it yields CASSEQGKNTEAFF.

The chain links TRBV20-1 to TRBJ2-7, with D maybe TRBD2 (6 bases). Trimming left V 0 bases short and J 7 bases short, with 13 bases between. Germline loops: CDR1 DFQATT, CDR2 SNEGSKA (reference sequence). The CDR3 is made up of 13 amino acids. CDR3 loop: CSARDLEGWEQYF. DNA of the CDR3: TGCAGTGCTAGAGACTTGGAGGGGTGGGAGCAGTACTTC.

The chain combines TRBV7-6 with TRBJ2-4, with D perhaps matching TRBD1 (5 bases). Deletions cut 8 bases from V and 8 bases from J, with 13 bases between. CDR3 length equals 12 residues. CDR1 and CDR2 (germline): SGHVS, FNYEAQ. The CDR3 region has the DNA TGTGCCAGCCGTCGGACACACGACATTCAGTACTTC. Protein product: CASRRTHDIQYF.

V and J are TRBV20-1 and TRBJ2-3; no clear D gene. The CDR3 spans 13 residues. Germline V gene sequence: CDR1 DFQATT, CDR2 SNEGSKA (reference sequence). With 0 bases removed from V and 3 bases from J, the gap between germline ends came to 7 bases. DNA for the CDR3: TGCAGTGCTAGAGATTCGACTACAGATACGCAGTATTTT. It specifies CSARDSTTDTQYF.

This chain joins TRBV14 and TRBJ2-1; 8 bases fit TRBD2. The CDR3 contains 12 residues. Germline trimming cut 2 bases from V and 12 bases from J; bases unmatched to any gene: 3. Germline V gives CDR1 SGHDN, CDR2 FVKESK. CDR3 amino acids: CASSQSGRRQFF. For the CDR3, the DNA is TGTGCCAGCAGCCAAAGCGGGAGAAGGCAGTTCTTC.

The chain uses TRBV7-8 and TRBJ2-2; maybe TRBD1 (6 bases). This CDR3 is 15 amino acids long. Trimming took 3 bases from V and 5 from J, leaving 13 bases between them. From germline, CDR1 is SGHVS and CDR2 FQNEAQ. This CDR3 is CASSFIRGRTGELFF. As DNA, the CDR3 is TGTGCCAGCAGCTTCATCAGGGGAAGGACCGGGGAGCTGTTTTTT. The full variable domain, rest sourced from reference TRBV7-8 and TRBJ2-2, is GAGVSQSPRYKVAKRGQDVALRCDPISGHVSLFWYQQALGQGPEFLTYFQNEAQLDKSGLPSDRFFAERPEGSVSTLKIQRTQQEDSAVYLCASSFIRGRTGELFFGEGSRLTVL.

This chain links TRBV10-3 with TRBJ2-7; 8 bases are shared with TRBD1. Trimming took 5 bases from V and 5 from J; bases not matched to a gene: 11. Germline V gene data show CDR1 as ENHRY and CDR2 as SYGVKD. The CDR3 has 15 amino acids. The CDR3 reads CAISPGTGHLNEQYF. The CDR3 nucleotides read TGTGCCATCAGTCCCGGGACAGGCCACCTCAACGAGCAGTACTTC.

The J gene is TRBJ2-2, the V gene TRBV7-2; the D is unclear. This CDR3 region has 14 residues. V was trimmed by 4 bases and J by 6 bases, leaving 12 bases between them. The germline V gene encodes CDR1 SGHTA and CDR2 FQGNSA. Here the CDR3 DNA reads TGTGCCAGCAGCTCCAGACGGAGCGCCGGGGAGCTGTTTTTT. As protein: CASSSRRSAGELFF.

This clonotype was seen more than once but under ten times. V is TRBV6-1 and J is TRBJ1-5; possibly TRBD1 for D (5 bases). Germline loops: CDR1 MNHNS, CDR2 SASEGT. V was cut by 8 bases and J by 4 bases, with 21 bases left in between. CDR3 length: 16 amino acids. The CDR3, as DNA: TGTGCCAGCTTTCTTGCACCGGGACTCCCTAATCAGCCCCAGCATTTT. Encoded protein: CASFLAPGLPNQPQHF.

This chain's CDR3 is CSARVGIINSPLHF. The CDR3 coding sequence is TGCAGTGCTAGAGTAGGGATCATAAATTCACCCCTCCACTTT. The chain is built from TRBV20-1 and TRBJ1-6; no clear D. Trimming removed 1 base from V and 7 bases from J, with 11 bases in between. The CDR3 spans 14 residues. Germline lookup yields CDR1 DFQATT and CDR2 SNEGSKA (reference sequence).

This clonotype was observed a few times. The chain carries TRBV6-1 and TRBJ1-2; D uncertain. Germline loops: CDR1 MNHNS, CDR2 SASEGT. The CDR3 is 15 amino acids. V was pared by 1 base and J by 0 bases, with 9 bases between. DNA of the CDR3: TGTGCCAGCAGTGAAGTCCACGGTTCTAACTATGGCTACACCTTC. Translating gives CASSEVHGSNYGYTF.